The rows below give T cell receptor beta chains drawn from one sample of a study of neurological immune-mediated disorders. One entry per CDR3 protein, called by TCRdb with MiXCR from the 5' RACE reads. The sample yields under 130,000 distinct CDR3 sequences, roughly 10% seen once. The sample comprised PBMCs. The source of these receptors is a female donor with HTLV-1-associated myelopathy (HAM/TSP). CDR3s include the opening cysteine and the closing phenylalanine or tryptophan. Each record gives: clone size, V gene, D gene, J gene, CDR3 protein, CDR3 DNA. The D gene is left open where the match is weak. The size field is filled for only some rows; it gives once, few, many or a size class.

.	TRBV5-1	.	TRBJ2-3	CASSPSLVGSTDTRYF	TGCGCCAGCAGCCCATCTCTAGTGGGATCCACAGATACACGGTATTTT
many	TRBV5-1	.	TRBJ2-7	CASNPGYGESGSYEQYF	TGCGCCAGCAATCCAGGGTACGGGGAGTCGGGCTCCTACGAGCAGTACTTC
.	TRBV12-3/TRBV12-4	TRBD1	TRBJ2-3	CASSLVLRGGQGLTDTQYF	TGTGCCAGCAGTTTAGTTTTACGGGGAGGACAGGGCCTAACAGATACGCAGTATTTT
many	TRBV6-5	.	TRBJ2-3	CASSHASTDTQYF	TGTGCCAGCAGTCACGCCTCCACAGATACGCAGTATTTT
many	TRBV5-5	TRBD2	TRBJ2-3	CASSLVGGAGVDTQYF	TGTGCCAGCAGCTTGGTCGGGGGGGCGGGAGTAGATACGCAGTATTTT
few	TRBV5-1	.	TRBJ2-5	CASSLAGNNQETQYF	TGCGCCAGCAGCTTGGCGGGGAATAACCAAGAGACCCAGTACTTC
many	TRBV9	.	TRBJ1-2	CASSEGGANYGYTF	TGTGCCAGCAGCGAGGGGGGAGCTAACTATGGCTACACCTTC
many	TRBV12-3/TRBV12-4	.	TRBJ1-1	CASNNAGLAFF	TGTGCCAGCAACAATGCGGGGCTAGCTTTCTTT
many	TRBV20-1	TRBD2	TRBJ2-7	CSARDPGLGGSYEQYF	TGCAGTGCTAGAGATCCGGGACTAGGGGGGTCCTACGAGCAGTACTTC
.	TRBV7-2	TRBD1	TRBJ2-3	CASRPRGGQLDTQYF	TGTGCCAGCAGGCCCAGAGGGGGCCAGTTAGATACGCAGTATTTT
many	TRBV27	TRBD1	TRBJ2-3	CATRTGGADTQYF	TGTGCCACCAGGACAGGGGGCGCAGATACGCAGTATTTT
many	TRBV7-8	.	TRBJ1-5	CASSLGTGWNQPQHF	TGTGCCAGCAGCTTAGGTACAGGGTGGAATCAGCCCCAGCATTTT
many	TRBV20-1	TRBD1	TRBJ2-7	CSAENRGQGNEQYF	TGCAGTGCGGAGAACCGGGGACAGGGCAACGAGCAGTACTTC
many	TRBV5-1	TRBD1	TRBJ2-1	CASSSGQGSYNEQFF	TGCGCCAGCAGCTCGGGACAGGGGTCCTACAATGAGCAGTTCTTC
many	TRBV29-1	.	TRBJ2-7	CSVAVLSYEQYF	TGCAGCGTCGCCGTTCTCTCCTACGAGCAGTACTTC
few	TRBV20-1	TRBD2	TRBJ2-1	CSAGSVRGGNYNEQFF	TGCAGTGCTGGATCCGTGCGGGGGGGAAACTACAATGAGCAGTTCTTC
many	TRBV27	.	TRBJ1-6	CASSSSPQGPDNSPLHF	TGTGCCAGCAGTTCCTCTCCCCAGGGGCCAGATAATTCACCCCTCCACTTT
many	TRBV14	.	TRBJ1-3	CASSQLGRSMVSGNTIYF	TGTGCCAGCAGCCAACTCGGACGGTCGATGGTCTCTGGAAACACCATATATTTT
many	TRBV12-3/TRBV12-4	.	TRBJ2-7	CASSLYGGKDYEQYF	TGTGCCAGCAGTTTGTACGGGGGCAAGGACTACGAGCAGTACTTC
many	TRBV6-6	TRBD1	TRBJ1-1	CASSHRTGTEAFF	TGTGCCAGCAGTCACAGGACAGGGACTGAAGCTTTCTTT
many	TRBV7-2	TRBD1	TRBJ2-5	CASSLRGLGETQYF	TGTGCCAGCAGCTTGAGGGGGCTAGGAGAGACCCAGTACTTC
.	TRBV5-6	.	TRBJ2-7	CAISLDGFYEQYF	TGTGCCATCAGCTTGGACGGATTCTACGAGCAGTACTTC
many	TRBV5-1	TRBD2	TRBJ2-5	CASSDPSGTQETQYF	TGCGCCAGCAGCGACCCTAGCGGGACCCAAGAGACCCAGTACTTC
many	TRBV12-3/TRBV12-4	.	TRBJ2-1	CASSYGGNGYNEQFF	TGTGCCAGCAGTTATGGGGGGAACGGCTACAATGAGCAGTTCTTC
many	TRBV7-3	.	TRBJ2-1	CASSFYGANEQFF	TGTGCCAGCAGCTTCTACGGGGCGAATGAGCAGTTCTTC
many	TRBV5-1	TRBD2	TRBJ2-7	CASSSGLAGGPTSLEQYF	TGCGCCAGCAGCTCAGGACTAGCGGGGGGGCCCACGTCTCTCGAGCAGTACTTC
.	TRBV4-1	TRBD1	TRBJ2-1	CASSQDRQGADEQFF	TGCGCCAGCAGCCAAGATCGTCAGGGGGCAGACGAGCAGTTCTTC
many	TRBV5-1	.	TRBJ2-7	CASSLDGGNSYEQYF	TGCGCCAGCAGCTTGGATGGCGGGAACTCCTACGAGCAGTACTTC